This section outlines one TCR beta chain sequence together with its context. This sample is drawn from a study of blood T cell repertoires in COVID-19. Germline trimming cut 4 bases from V and 4 bases from J; bases unmatched to any gene: 5. Germline CDR1 and CDR2: MNHEY and SVGEGT. The CDR3 consists of 15 residues. Original processing methods: Nucleated cell counts were estimated from reference gene primer amplification. Assay: immunoSEQ multiplex PCR; the TCRdb copy retains only in-frame clones and omits some. That table is the source of V, J and clone size, and D and trimming were worked out from the DNA. The data hold 35,000 to 55,000 clones, with around 89% observed a single time.

The chain couples TRBV6-2 or TRBV6-3 to TRBJ2-2; 8 nucleotides match TRBD2. The receptor was isolated from a man between 50 and 59 years old with active COVID-19. Sequences were obtained from peripheral blood. CDR3 loop: CASSSGGAGTGELFF. CDR3 DNA: TGTGCCAGCAGTTCCGGGGGGGCCGGCACCGGGGAGCTGTTTTTT.